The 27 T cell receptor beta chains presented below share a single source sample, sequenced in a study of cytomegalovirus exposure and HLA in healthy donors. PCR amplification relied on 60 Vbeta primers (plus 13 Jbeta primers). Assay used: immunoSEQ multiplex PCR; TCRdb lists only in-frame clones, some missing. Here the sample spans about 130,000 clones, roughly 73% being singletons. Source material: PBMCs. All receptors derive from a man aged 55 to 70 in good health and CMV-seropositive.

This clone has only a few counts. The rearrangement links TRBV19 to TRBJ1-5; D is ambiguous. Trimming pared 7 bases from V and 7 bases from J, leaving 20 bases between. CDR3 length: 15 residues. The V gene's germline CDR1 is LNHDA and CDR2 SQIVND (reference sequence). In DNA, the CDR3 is TGTGCCAGTACCAGGACTAGTATTGGGAGGCAGCCCCAGCATTTT. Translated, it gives CASTRTSIGRQPQHF.

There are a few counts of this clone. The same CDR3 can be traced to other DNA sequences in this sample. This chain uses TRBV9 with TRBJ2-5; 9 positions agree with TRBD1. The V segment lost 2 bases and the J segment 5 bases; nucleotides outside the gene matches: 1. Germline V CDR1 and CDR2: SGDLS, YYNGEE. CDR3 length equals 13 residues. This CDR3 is CASSVDRGETQYF. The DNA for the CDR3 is TGTGCCAGCAGCGTCGACAGGGGGGAGACCCAGTACTTC.

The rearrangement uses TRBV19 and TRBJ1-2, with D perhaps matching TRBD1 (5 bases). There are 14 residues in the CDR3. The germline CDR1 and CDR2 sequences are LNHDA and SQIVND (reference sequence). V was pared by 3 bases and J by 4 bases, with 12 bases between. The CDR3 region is CASSISNGGYGYTF. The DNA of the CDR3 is TGTGCCAGTAGTATTTCGAACGGGGGCTATGGCTACACCTTC.

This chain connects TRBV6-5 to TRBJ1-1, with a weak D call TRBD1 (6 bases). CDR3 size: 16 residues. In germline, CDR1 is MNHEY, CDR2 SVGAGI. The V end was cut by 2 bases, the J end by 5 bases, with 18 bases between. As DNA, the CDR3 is TGTGCCAGCAGTTACACCCCCCCAGGGGAAAGGACTGAAGCTTTCTTT. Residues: CASSYTPPGERTEAFF.

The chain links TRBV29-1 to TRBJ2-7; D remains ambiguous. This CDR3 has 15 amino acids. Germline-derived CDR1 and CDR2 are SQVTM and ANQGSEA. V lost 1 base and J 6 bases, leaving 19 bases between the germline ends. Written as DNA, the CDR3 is TGCAGCGTTGAAGGCTTCGGGTTTGGAATACGCGAGCAGTACTTC. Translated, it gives CSVEGFGFGIREQYF.

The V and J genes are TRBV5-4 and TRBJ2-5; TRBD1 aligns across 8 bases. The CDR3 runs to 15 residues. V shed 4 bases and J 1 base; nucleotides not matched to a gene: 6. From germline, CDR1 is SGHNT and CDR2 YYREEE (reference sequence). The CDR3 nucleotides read TGTGCCAGCAGCAGATCGGGACAGGTCCAAGAGACCCAGTACTTC. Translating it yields CASSRSGQVQETQYF.

The CDR3 region has the DNA TGTGCCAGCAGCTTTGACATCTCTGGAAACACCATATATTTT. As protein: CASSFDISGNTIYF. The genes are TRBV7-6 and TRBJ1-3, with D unclear. Trimming pared 3 bases from V and 0 bases from J, leaving 6 bases between. Per germline, CDR1 SGHVS and CDR2 FNYEAQ. This CDR3 is 14 amino acids long.

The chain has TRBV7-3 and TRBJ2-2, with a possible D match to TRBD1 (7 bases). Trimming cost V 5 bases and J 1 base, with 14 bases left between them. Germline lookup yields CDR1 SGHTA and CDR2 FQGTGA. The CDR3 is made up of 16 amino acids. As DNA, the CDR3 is TGTGCCAGCAGCGGGAGGACAGGATGGAACACCGGGGAGCTGTTTTTT. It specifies CASSGRTGWNTGELFF.

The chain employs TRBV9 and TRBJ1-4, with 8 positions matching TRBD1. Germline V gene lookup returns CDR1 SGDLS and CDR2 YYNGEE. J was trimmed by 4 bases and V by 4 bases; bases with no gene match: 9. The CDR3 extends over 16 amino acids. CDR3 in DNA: TGTGCCAGCAGCCTAACTATGGGGACAGGTAATGAAAAACTGTTTTTT. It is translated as CASSLTMGTGNEKLFF.

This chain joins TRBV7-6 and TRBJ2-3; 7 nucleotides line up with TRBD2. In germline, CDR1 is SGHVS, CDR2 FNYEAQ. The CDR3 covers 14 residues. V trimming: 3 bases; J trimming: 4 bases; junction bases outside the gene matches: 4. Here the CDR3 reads CASSLGGGADTQYF. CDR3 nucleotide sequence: TGTGCCAGCAGCTTGGGGGGAGGGGCAGATACGCAGTATTTT.

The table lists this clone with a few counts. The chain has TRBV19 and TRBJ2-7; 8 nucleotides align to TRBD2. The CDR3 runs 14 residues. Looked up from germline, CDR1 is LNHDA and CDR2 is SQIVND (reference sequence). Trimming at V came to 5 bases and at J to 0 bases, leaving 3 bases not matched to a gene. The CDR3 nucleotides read TGTGCCAGTAGTCTGACTAGCGCCTCCTACGAGCAGTACTTC. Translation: CASSLTSASYEQYF.

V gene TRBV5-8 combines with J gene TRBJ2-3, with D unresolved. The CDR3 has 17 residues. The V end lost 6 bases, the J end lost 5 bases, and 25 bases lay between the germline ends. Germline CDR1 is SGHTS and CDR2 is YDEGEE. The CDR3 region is CASTTVGRGYARDTQYF. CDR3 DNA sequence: TGTGCCAGCACCACGGTGGGTAGAGGTTATGCAAGAGATACGCAGTATTTT.

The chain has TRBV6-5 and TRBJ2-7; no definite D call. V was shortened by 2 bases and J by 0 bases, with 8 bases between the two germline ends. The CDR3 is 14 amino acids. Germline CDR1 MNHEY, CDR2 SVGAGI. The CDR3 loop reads CASSYNHNSYEQYF. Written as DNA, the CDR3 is TGTGCCAGCAGTTACAACCACAACTCCTACGAGCAGTACTTC.

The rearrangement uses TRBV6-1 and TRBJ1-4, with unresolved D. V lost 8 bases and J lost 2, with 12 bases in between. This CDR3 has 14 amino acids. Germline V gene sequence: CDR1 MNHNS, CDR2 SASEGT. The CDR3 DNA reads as TGTGCCAGCGGGCGCGAAGGTACTAATGAAAAACTGTTTTTT. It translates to CASGREGTNEKLFF.

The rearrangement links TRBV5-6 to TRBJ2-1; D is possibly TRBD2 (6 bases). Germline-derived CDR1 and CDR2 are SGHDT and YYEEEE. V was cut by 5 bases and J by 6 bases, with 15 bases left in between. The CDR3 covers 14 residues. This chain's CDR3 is CASSSGTGLNEQFF. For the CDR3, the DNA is TGTGCCAGCAGTTCCGGGACTGGACTCAATGAGCAGTTCTTC.

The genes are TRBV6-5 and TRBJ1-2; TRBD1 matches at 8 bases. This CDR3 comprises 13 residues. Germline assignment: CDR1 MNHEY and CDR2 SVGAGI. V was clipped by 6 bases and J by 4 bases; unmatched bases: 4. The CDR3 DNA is TGTGCCAGCAGGCGACAGGGGATCTATGGCTACACCTTC. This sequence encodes CASRRQGIYGYTF.

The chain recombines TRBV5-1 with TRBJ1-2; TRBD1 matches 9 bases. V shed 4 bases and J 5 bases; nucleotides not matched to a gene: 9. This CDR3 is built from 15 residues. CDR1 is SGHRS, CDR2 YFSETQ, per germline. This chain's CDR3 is CASSPRTGVEYGYTF. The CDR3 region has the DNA TGCGCCAGCAGCCCAAGGACAGGGGTGGAGTATGGCTACACCTTC.

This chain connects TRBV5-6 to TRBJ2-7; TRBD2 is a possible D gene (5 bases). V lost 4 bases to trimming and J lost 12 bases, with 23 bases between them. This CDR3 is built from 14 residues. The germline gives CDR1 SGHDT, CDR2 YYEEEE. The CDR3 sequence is CASSLPRDIRQRYF. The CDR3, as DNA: TGTGCCAGCAGCCTTCCCCGGGATATCCGGCAGCGGTACTTC. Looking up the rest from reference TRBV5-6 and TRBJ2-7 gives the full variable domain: DAGVTQSPTHLIKTRGQQVTLRCSPKSGHDTVSWYQQALGQGPQFIFQYYEEEERQRGNFPDRFSGHQFPNYSSELNVNALLLGDSALYLCASSLPRDIRQRYFGPGTRLTVT.

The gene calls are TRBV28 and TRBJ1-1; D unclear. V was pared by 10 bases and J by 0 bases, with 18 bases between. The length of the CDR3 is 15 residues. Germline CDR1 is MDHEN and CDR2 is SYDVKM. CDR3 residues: CATDDSGRVNTEAFF. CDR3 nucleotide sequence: TGTGCCACCGATGATTCCGGGAGGGTGAACACTGAAGCTTTCTTT.

The CDR3 bases are TGCGCCAGCAGCGGGGGCGGATCTGGAGAGACCCAGTACTTC. Protein sequence: CASSGGGSGETQYF. The chain couples TRBV5-1 to TRBJ2-5, with TRBD1 as a possible D gene (6 bases). Germline V CDR1 and CDR2: SGHRS, YFSETQ. Trimming took 4 bases from V and 4 from J, leaving 14 bases between them. The CDR3 contains 14 residues.

The CDR3 bases are TGTGCCAGCGGGGGGGAAGGTGGTGAGACCCAGTACTTC. This gives the protein CASGGEGGETQYF. The V call is TRBV5-4, the J call TRBJ2-5, with 7 bases identical to TRBD2. The CDR3 has 13 residues. CDR1 and CDR2 (germline): SGHNT, YYREEE (reference sequence). Trimming at V came to 7 bases and at J to 5 bases, leaving 8 bases not matched to a gene. The complete variable domain, with remaining parts taken from reference TRBV5-4 and TRBJ2-5, reads ETGVTQSPTHLIKTRGQQVTLRCSSQSGHNTVSWYQQALGQGPQFIFQYYREEENGRGNFPPRFSGLQFPNYSSELNVNALELDDSALYLCASGGEGGETQYFGPGTRLLVL.

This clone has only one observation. CDR3 DNA sequence: TGTGCCAGCAGCTTAGAGGGGGTGAACACTGAAGCTTTCTTT. Translating it yields CASSLEGVNTEAFF. This chain links TRBV7-8 with TRBJ1-1; D might be TRBD1 (6 bases). Germline V CDR1 and CDR2: SGHVS, FQNEAQ. The V end lost 1 base, the J end lost 0 bases, and 6 bases lay between the germline ends. This CDR3 region has 14 residues.

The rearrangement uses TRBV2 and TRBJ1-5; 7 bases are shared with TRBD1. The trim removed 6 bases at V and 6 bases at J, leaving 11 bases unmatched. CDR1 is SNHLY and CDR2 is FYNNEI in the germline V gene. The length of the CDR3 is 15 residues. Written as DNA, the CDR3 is TGTGCCAGCAGCATCGAAGGGGGCGTAGGTCAGCCCCAGCATTTT. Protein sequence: CASSIEGGVGQPQHF.

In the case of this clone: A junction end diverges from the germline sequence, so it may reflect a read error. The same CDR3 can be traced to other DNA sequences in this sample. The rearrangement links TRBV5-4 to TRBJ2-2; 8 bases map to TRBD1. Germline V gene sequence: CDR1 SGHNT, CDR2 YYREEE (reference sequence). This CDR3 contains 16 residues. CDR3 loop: CASSLARGPFTGELFF. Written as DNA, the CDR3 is TGCGCCAGCAGCTTGGCCAGGGGGCCTTTCACCGGGGAGCTGTTTTTT.

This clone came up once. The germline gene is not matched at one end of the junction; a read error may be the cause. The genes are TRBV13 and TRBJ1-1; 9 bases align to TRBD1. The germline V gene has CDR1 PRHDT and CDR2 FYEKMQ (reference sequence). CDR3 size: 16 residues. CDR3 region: CASSLAAGQGNSEAFF. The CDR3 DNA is TGTGCCAGCAGCTTAGCAGCCGGACAGGGGAACTCTGAAGCTTTCTTT.

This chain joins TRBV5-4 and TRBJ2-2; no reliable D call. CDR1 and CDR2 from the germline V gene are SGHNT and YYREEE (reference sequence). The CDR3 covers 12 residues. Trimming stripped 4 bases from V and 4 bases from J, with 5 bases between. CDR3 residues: CASSTPTGELFF. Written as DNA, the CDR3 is TGTGCCAGCAGCACACCCACCGGGGAGCTGTTTTTT.

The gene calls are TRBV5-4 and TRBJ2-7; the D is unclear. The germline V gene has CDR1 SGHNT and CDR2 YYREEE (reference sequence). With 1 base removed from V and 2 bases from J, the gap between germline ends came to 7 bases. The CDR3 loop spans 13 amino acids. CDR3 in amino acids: CASSLRFTYEQYF. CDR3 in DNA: TGTGCCAGCAGCTTGCGTTTTACCTACGAGCAGTACTTC.